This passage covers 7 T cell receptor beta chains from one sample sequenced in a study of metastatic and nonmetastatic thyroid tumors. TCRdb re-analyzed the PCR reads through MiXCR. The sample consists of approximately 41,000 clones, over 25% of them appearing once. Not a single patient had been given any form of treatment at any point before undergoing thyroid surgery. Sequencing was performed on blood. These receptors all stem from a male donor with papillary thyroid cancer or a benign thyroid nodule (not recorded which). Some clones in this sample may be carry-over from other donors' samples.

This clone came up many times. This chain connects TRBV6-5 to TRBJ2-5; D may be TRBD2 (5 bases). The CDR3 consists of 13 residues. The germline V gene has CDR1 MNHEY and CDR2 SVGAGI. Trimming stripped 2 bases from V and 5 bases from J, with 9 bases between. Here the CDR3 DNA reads TGTGCCAGCAGTTACACGAGGGAGGAGACCCAGTACTTC. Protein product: CASSYTREETQYF.

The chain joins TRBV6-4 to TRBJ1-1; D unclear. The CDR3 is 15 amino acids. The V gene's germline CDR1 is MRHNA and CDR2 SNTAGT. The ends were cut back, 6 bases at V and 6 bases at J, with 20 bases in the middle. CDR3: CASRAHPQGLAEAFF. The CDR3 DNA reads TGTGCCAGCAGGGCGCATCCTCAAGGACTGGCTGAAGCTTTCTTT.

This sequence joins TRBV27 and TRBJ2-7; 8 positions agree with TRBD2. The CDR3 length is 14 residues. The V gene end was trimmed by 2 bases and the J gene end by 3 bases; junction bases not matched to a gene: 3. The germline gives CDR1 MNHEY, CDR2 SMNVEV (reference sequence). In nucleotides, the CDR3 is TGTGCCAGCAGTTTACGCGGGGGGTACTACGAGCAGTACTTC. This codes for CASSLRGGYYEQYF.

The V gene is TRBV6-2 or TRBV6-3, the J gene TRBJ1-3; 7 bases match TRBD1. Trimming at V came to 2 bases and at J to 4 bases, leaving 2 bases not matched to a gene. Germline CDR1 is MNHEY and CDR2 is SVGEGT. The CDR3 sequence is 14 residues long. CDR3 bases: TGTGCCAGCAGTTACGACAGGGCCGGAAACACCATATATTTT. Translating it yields CASSYDRAGNTIYF.

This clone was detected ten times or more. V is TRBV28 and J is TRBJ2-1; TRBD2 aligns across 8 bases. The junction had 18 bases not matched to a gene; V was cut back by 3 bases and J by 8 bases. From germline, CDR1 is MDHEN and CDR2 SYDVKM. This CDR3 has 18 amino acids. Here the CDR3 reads CASSLGVAGGPKGDEQFF. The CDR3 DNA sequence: TGTGCCAGCAGTTTGGGCGTTGCGGGGGGCCCGAAAGGCGATGAGCAGTTCTTC.

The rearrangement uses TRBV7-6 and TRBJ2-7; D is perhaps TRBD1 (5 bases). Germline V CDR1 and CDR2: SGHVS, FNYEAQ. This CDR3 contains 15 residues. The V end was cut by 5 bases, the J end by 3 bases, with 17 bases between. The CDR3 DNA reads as TGTGCCAGCAGCCCAAGGTTGGGGCAAGTCTACGAGCAGTACTTC. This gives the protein CASSPRLGQVYEQYF. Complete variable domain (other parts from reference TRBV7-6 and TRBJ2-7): GAGVSQSPRYKVTKRGQDVALRCDPISGHVSLYWYRQALGQGPEFLTYFNYEAQQDKSGLPNDRFSAERPEGSISTLTIQRTEQRDSAMYRCASSPRLGQVYEQYFGPGTRLTVT.

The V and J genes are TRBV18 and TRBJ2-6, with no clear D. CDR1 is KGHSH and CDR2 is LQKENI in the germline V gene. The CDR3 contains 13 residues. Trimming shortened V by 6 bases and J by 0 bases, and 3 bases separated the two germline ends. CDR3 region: CASSGSGANVLTF. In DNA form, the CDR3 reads TGTGCCAGCTCGGGCTCTGGGGCCAACGTCCTGACTTTC. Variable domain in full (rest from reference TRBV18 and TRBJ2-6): NAGVMQNPRHLVRRRGQEARLRCSPMKGHSHVYWYRQLPEEGLKFMVYLQKENIIDESGMPKERFSAEFPKEGPSILRIQQVVRGDSAAYFCASSGSGANVLTFGAGSRLTVL.